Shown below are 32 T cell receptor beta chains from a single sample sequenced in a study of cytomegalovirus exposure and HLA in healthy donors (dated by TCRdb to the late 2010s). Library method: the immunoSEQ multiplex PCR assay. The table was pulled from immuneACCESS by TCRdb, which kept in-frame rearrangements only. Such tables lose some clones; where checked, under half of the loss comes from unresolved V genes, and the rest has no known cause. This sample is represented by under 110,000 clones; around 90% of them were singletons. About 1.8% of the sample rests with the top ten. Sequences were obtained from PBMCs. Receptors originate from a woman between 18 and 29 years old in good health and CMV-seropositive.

The CDR3 DNA follows: TGTGCCAGCATGGGACTTCAGAGCTCCTACGAGCAGTACTTC. Translated: CASMGLQSSYEQYF. The V call is TRBV6-1, the J call TRBJ2-7; D is perhaps TRBD2 (6 bases). Germline V gene lookup returns CDR1 MNHNS and CDR2 SASEGT. This CDR3 is 14 amino acids long. Trimming took 7 bases from V and 0 from J, leaving 13 bases between them.

The CDR3 protein is CAIFGQNYGYTF. CDR3 DNA: TGTGCCATCTTTGGGCAGAACTATGGCTACACCTTC. The chain uses TRBV10-3 and TRBJ1-2; D unclear. Trimming left V 8 bases short and J 2 bases short, with 9 bases between. Germline V lookup: CDR1 ENHRY, CDR2 SYGVKD. CDR3 length: 12 amino acids.

The CDR3 bases are TGTGCCTCTGGACAGGACTACCTCCCTCTTCACTACGAGCAGTACGTC. The encoded protein is CASGQDYLPLHYEQYV. The V gene is TRBV30, the J gene TRBJ2-7; perhaps TRBD1 as D (7 bases). CDR1 GTSNPN and CDR2 SVGIG come from the germline V gene (reference sequence). Trimming stripped 7 bases from V and 3 bases from J, with 25 bases between. The CDR3 totals 16 residues.

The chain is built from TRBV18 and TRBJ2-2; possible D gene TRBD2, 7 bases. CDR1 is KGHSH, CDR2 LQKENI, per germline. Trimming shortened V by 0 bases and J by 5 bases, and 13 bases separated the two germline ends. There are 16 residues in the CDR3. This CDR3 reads CASSPPTGTKTGELFF. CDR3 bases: TGTGCCAGCTCACCACCTACAGGGACTAAAACCGGGGAGCTGTTTTTT.

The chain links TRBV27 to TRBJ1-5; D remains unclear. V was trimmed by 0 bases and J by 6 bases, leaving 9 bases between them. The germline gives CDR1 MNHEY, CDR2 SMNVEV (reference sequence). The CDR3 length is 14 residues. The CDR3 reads CASSLSSNSQPQHF. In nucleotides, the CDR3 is TGTGCCAGCAGTTTATCGAGCAACAGTCAGCCCCAGCATTTT.

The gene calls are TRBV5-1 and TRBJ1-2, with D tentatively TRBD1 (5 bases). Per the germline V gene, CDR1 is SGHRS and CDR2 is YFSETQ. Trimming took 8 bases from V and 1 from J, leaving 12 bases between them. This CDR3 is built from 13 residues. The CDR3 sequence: CASRPGGNYGYTF. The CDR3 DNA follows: TGCGCCAGTCGGCCGGGGGGTAACTATGGCTACACCTTC.

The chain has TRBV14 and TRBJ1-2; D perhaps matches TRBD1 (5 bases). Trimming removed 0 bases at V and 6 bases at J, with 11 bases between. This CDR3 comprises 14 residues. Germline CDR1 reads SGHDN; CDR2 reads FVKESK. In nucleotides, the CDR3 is TGTGCCAGCAGCCAAGAGGGCAGGGAACATGGCTACACCTTC. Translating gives CASSQEGREHGYTF.

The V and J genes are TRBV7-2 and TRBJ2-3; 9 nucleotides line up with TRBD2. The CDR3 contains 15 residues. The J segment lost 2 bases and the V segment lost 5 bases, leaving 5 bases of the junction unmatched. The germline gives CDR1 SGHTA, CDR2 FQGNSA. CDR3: CASSISSGVTDTQYF. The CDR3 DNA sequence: TGTGCCAGCAGCATTTCTAGCGGGGTCACAGATACGCAGTATTTT.

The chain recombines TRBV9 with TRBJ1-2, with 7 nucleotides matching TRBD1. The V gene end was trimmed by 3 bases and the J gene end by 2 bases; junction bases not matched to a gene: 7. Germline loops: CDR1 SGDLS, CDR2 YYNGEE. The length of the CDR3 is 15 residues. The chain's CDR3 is CASSGRTGSNYGYTF. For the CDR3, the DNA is TGTGCCAGCAGCGGTCGGACAGGATCAAACTATGGCTACACCTTC.

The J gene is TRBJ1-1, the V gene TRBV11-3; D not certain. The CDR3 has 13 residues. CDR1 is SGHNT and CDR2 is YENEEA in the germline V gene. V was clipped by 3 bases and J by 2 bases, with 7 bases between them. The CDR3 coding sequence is TGTGCCAGCAGCTTGAAGCGAAACACTGAAGCTTTCTTT. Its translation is CASSLKRNTEAFF.

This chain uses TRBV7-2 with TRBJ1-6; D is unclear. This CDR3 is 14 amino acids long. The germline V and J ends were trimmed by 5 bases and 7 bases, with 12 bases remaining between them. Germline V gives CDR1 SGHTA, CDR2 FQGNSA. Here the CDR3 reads CASSRERQNSPLHF. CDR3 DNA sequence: TGTGCCAGCAGCCGGGAGAGGCAAAATTCACCCCTCCACTTT.

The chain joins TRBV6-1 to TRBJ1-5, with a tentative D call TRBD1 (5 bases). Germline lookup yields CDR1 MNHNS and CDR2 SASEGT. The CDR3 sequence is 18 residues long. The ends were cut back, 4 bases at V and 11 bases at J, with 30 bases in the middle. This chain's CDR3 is CASSGSPPGGIHRLAQHF. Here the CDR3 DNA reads TGTGCCAGCAGTGGATCCCCCCCCGGGGGAATACATAGGCTGGCCCAGCATTTT.

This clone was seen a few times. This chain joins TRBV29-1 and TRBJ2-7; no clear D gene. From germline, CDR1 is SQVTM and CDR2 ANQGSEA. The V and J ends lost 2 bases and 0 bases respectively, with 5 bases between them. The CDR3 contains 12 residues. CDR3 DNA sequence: TGCAGCGTTGAAACTAACTCCTACGAGCAGTACGTC. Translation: CSVETNSYEQYV.

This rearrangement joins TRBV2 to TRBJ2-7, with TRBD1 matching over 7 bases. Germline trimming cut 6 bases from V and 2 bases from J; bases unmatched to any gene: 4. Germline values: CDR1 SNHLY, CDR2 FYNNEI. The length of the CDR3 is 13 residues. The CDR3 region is CASRVDRAYEQYV. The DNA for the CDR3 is TGTGCCAGCAGGGTCGACAGGGCCTACGAGCAGTACGTC.

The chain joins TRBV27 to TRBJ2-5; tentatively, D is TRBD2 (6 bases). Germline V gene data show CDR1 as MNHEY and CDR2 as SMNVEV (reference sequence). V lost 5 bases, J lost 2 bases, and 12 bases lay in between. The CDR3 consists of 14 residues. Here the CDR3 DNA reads TGTGCCAGCAGTATGACTAGGAATCAAGAGACCCAGTACTTC. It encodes CASSMTRNQETQYF.

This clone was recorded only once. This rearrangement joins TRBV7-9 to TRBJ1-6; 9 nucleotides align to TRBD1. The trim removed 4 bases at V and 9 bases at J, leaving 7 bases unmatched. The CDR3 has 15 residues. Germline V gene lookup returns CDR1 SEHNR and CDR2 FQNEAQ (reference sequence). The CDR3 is CASSSPGQGISPLHF. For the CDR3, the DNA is TGTGCCAGCAGCTCCCCCGGACAGGGGATTTCACCCCTCCACTTT.

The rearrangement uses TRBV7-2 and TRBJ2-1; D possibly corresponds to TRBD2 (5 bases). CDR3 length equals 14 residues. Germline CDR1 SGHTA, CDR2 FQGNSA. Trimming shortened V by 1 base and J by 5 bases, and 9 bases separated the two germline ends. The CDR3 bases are TGTGCCAGCAGCTTAGGAGTCGGGGACAATGAGCAGTTCTTC. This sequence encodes CASSLGVGDNEQFF.

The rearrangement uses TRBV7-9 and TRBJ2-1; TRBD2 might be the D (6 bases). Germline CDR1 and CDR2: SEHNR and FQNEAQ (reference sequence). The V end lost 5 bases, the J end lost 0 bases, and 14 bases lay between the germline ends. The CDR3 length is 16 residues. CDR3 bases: TGTGCCAGCAGCCACCCGGACGGGAGCTCCTACAATGAGCAGTTCTTC. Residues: CASSHPDGSSYNEQFF. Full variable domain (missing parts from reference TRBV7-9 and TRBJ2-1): DTGVSQNPRHKITKRGQNVTFRCDPISEHNRLYWYRQTLGQGPEFLTYFQNEAQLEKSRLLSDRFSAERPKGSFSTLEIQRTEQGDSAMYLCASSHPDGSSYNEQFFGPGTRLTVL.

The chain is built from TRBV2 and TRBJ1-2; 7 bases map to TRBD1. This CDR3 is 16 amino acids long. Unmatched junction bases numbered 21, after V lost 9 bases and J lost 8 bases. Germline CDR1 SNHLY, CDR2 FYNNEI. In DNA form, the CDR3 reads TGTGCCAGATTCAGGGGACAGATCCGGCGTAATGAGGGCTACACCTTC. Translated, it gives CARFRGQIRRNEGYTF. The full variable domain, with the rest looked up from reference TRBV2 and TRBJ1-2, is EPEVTQTPSHQVTQMGQEVILRCVPISNHLYFYWYRQILGQKVEFLVSFYNNEISEKSEIFDDQFSVERPDGSNFTLKIRSTKLEDSAMYFCARFRGQIRRNEGYTFGSGTRLTVV.

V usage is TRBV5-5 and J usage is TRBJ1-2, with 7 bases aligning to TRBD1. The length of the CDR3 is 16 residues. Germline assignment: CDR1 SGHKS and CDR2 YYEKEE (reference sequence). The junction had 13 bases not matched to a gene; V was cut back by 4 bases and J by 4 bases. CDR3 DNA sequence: TGTGCCAGCAGCAAGATAAACAGGGGCTCTCTCTATGGCTACACCTTC. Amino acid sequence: CASSKINRGSLYGYTF.

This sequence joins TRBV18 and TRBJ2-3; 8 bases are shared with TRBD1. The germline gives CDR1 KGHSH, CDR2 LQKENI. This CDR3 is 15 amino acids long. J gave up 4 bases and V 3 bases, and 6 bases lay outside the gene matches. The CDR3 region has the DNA TGTGCCAGCTCACCGACAGGGGATGACGCAGATACGCAGTATTTT. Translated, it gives CASSPTGDDADTQYF.

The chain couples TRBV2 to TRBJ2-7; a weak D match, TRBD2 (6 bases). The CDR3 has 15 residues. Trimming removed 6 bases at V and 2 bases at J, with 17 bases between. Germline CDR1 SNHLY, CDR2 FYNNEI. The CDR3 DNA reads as TGTGCCAGCAGGAAGCAGGGAGGAGACCCCTACGAGCAGTACTTC. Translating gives CASRKQGGDPYEQYF. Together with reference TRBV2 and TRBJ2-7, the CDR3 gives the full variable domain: EPEVTQTPSHQVTQMGQEVILRCVPISNHLYFYWYRQILGQKVEFLVSFYNNEISEKSEIFDDQFSVERPDGSNFTLKIRSTKLEDSAMYFCASRKQGGDPYEQYFGPGTRLTVT.

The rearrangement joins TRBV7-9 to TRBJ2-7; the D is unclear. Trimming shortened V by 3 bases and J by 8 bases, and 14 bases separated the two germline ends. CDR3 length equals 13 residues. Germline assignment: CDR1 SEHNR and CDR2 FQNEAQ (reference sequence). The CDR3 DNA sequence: TGTGCCAGCAGCTTTAGCACGGAACCCCAGCAGTACGTC. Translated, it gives CASSFSTEPQQYV.

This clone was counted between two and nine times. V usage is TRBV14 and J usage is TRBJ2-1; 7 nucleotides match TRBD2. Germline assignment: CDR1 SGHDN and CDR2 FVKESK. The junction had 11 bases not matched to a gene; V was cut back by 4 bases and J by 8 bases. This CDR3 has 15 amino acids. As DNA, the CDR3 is TGTGCCAGCAGCCCCAGACTAGCCTTTGGTGATGAGCAGTTCTTC. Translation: CASSPRLAFGDEQFF.

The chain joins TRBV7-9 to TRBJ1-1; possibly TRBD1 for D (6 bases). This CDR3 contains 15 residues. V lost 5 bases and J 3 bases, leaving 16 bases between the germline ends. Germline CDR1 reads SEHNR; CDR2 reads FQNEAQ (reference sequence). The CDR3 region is CASSLPGGQDTEAFF. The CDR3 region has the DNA TGTGCCAGCAGCCTTCCCGGGGGGCAGGACACTGAAGCTTTCTTT.

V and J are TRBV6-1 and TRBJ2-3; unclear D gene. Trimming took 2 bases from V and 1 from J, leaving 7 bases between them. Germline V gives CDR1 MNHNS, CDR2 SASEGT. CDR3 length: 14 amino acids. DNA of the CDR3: TGTGCCAGCAGTGAAATCTTCGGCACAGATACGCAGTATTTT. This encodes CASSEIFGTDTQYF.

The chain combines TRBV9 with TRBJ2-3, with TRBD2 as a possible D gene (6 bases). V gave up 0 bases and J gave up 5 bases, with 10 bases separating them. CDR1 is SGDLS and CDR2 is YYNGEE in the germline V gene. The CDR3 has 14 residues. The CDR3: CASSVGSGGDTQYF. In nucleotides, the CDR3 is TGTGCCAGCAGCGTAGGTAGCGGTGGAGATACGCAGTATTTT.

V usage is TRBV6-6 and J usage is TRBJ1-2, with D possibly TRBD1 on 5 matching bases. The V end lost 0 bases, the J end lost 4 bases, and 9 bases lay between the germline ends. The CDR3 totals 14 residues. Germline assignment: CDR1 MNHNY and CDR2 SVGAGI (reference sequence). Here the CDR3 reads CASSYSEGTYGYTF. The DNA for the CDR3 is TGTGCCAGCAGTTACTCGGAGGGGACCTATGGCTACACCTTC.

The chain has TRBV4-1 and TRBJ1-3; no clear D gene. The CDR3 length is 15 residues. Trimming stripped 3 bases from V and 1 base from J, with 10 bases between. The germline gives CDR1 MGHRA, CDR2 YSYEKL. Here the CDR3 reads CASSQPRLSGNTIYF. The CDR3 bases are TGCGCCAGCAGCCAGCCGCGGTTATCTGGAAACACCATATATTTT.

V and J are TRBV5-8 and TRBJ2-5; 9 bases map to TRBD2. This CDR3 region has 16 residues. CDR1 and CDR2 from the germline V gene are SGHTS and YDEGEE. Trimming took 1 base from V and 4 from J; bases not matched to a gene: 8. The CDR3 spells CASSLTRGGVRETQYF. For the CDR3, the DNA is TGTGCCAGCAGCTTGACGCGCGGGGGGGTAAGAGAGACCCAGTACTTC.

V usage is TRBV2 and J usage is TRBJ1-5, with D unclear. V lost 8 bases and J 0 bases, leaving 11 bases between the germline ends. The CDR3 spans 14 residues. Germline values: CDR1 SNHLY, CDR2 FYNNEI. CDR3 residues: CASRVSGSNQPQHF. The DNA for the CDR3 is TGTGCCAGCCGAGTGTCGGGTAGCAATCAGCCCCAGCATTTT.

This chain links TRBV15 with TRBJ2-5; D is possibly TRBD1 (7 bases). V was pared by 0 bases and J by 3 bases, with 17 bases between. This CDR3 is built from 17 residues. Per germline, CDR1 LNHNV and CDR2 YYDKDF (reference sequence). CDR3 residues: CATSRDLQGGFEETQYF. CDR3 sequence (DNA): TGTGCCACCAGCAGAGATCTTCAGGGGGGTTTCGAAGAGACCCAGTACTTC.